This TCR beta chain is from a study of type 1 regulatory T cells. Study-wide context: An in vitro protocol generated T-allo10, a Tr1-enriched, alloantigen-specific CD4 T cell product.

Using its own MiXCR run on the reads, TCRdb lists one record per CDR3 protein. The repertoire holds about 68,000 distinct CDR3 sequences, 63% seen once, with 7.6% in the top ten. Graft donor-derived T-allo10 cells were described as host-alloantigen-specific, anergic, and alloantigen-specifically suppressive. The CDR3 loop spans 17 amino acids. J lost 3 bases, V lost 2 bases, and 10 bases had no gene match. CDR1 and CDR2 from the germline V gene are LGHNT and FRNRAP. Points on this clonotype: Its antigen is still unknown.

The sample was cultured T cells, either the whole culture or a sorted T cell fraction (not recorded which). Described subset: Tr1-enriched cell product generated in vitro against host alloantigens. The chain is built from TRBV12-5 and TRBJ1-1, with 9 bases lining up with TRBD1. The clonotype originates from a human donor in good health. The CDR3 DNA reads as TGTGCTAGTGGTTTGTTCCCGACGGGACAGGGTCACACTGAAGCTTTCTTT. Encoded protein: CASGLFPTGQGHTEAFF.